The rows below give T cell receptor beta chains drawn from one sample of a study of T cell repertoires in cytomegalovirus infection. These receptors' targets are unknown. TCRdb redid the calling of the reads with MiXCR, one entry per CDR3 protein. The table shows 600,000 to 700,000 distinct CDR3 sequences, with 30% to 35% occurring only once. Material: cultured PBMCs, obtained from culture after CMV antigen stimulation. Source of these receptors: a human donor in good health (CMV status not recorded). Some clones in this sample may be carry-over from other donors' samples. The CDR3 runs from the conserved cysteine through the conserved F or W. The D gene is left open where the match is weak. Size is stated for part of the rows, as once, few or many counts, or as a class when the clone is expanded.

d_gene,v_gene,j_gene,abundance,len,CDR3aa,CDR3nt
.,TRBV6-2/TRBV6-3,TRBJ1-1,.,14,CASSSDLMNTEAFF,TGTGCCAGCAGTTCCGACCTGATGAACACTGAAGCTTTCTTT
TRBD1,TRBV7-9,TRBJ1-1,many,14,CASSFEGAGGKAFF,TGTGCCAGCAGCTTTGAAGGGGCAGGGGGAAAAGCTTTCTTT
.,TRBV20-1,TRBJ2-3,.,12,CSGVDHRDTQYF,TGCAGTGGGGTAGATCACAGGGATACGCAGTATTTT
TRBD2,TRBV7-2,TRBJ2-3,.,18,CASSFLVLAGGYSDTQYF,TGTGCCAGCAGCTTTTTGGTGTTAGCGGGAGGATACTCGGATACGCAGTATTTT
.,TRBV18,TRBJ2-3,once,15,CASSPVRVYADTQYF,TGTGCCAGCTCACCAGTCAGGGTTTACGCAGATACGCAGTATTTT
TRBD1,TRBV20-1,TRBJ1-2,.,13,CSAREWDRDGYTF,TGCAGTGCTAGAGAATGGGACAGGGATGGCTACACCTTC
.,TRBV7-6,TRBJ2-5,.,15,CASSSRTNPLETQYF,TGTGCCAGCAGTTCCCGGACTAACCCCCTAGAGACCCAGTACTTC
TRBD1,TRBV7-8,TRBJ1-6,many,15,CASSLRGDRASPLHF,TGTGCCAGCAGCTTAAGGGGGGACAGGGCTTCACCCCTCCACTTT
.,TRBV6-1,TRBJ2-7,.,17,CASSYGSSGQGFYEQYF,TGTGCCAGCAGTTACGGGTCATCGGGGCAGGGGTTCTACGAGCAGTACTTC
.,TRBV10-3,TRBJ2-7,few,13,CAIAVRSSYEQYF,TGTGCCATCGCTGTAAGGAGCTCCTACGAGCAGTACTTC
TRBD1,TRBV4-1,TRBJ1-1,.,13,CASSQDGDSEAFF,TGCGCCAGCAGCCAAGACGGGGACAGTGAAGCTTTCTTT
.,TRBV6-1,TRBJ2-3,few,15,CASSARPGPRDTQYF,TGTGCCAGCAGTGCACGCCCCGGGCCCCGAGATACGCAGTATTTT
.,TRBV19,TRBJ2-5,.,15,CASSIYRDTQETQYF,TGTGCCAGTAGTATCTACCGGGACACCCAAGAGACCCAGTACTTC
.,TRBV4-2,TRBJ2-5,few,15,CASSQERVRGETQYF,TGTGCCAGCAGCCAAGAAAGGGTACGGGGAGAGACCCAGTACTTC
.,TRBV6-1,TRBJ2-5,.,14,CASSDGGFVETQYF,TGTGCCAGCAGTGACGGGGGTTTTGTTGAGACCCAGTACTTC
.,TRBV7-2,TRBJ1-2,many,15,CASSLLTANNYGYTF,TGTGCCAGCAGCTTATTGACAGCGAATAACTATGGCTACACCTTC
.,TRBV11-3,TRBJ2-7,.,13,CASSVRVGYEQYF,TGTGCAAGCTCCGTGCGAGTGGGGTACGAGCAGTACTTC
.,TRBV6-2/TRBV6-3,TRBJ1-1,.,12,CASTHGNTEAFF,TGTGCCAGCACGCACGGGAACACTGAAGCTTTCTTT
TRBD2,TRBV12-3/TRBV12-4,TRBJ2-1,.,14,CASSQLATGDEQFF,TGTGCCAGCAGTCAACTAGCGACGGGCGATGAGCAGTTCTTC
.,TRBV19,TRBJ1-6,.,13,CASSNGADSPLHF,TGTGCCAGTAGTAACGGGGCCGATTCACCCCTCCACTTT
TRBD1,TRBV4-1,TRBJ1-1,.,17,CASSQPGQGARNTEAFF,TGCGCCAGCAGCCAACCGGGACAGGGGGCGCGGAACACTGAAGCTTTCTTT
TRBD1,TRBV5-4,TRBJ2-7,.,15,CASSSGTDTPREQYF,TGTGCCAGCAGCTCCGGGACAGATACCCCCCGCGAGCAGTACTTC
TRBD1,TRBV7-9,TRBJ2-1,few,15,CASSFRTGYYNEQFF,TGTGCCAGCAGCTTCCGGACAGGTTACTACAATGAGCAGTTCTTC
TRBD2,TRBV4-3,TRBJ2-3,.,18,CASSYGPLLAGGPDTQYF,TGCGCCAGCAGTTATGGGCCCCTACTAGCGGGAGGGCCGGATACGCAGTATTTT
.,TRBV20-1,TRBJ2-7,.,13,CSANIKEPSEQYF,TGCAGTGCGAACATAAAGGAACCTTCCGAGCAGTACTTC
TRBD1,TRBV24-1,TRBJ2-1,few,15,CATSRDRGVLNEQFF,TGTGCCACCAGCCGGGACAGGGGCGTCCTAAATGAGCAGTTCTTC
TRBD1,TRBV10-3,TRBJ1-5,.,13,CAIRQGGDQPQHF,TGTGCCATTCGACAGGGTGGGGATCAGCCCCAGCATTTT
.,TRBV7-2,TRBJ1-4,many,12,CASSFQNEKLFF,TGTGCCAGCAGCTTCCAAAATGAAAAACTGTTTTTT
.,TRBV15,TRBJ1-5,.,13,CATSREGWDPQHF,TGTGCCACCAGCAGAGAAGGCTGGGATCCCCAGCATTTT
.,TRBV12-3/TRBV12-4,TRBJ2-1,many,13,CASSLLGGNEQFF,TGTGCCAGCAGCCTGTTGGGCGGCAATGAGCAGTTCTTC
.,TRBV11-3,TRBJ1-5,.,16,CASSLNGFRDNQPQHF,TGTGCCAGCAGCTTAAACGGGTTTAGGGATAATCAGCCCCAGCATTTT
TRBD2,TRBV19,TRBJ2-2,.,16,CASSISSGSRPGELFF,TGTGCCAGTAGTATTTCTAGCGGGAGTCGTCCCGGGGAGCTGTTTTTT
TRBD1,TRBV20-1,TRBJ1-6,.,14,CSARLRQGNSPLHF,TGCAGTGCTAGACTTAGACAGGGTAATTCACCCCTCCACTTT
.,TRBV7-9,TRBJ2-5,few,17,CASSPPGGGSRLETQYF,TGTGCCAGCAGCCCCCCGGGGGGCGGGAGTCGGTTAGAGACCCAGTACTTC
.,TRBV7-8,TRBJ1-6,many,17,CASSLAGIVRGYSPLHF,TGTGCCAGCAGCTTAGCGGGAATTGTCAGGGGTTATTCACCCCTCCACTTT
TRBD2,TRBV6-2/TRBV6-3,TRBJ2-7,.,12,CAIGLAAYEQYF,TGTGCCATCGGACTAGCGGCCTACGAGCAGTACTTC
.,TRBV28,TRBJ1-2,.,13,CASSHGRSYGYTF,TGTGCCAGCTCCCATGGACGTTCCTATGGCTACACCTTC
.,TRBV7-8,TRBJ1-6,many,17,CASSFRPRVLGNSPLHF,TGTGCCAGCAGCTTTCGACCCAGGGTTTTGGGCAATTCACCCCTCCACTTT
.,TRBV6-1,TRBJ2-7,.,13,CASSEARDHEQYF,TGTGCCAGCAGTGAAGCCCGGGACCACGAGCAGTACTTC
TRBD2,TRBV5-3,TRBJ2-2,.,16,CASSVRTSGRTGELFF,TGTGCCAGCAGCGTAAGGACTAGCGGGAGGACCGGGGAGCTGTTTTTT
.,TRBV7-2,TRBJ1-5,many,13,CASSLWGNQPQHF,TGTGCCAGCAGCTTATGGGGGAATCAGCCCCAGCATTTT
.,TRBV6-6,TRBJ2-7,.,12,CASSYEEVDPHF,TGTGCCAGCAGTTACGAAGAAGTAGATCCGCACTTC
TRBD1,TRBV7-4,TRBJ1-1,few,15,CASSPGTAGSTEAFF,TGTGCCAGCAGCCCAGGGACAGCCGGCTCCACTGAAGCTTTCTTT
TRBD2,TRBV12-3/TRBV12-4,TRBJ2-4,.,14,CASTVAGGPDIQYF,TGTGCCAGCACCGTAGCGGGAGGGCCCGATATTCAGTACTTC
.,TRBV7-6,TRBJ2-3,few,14,CASSSQRATDTQYF,TGTGCCAGCAGCTCCCAGAGGGCCACAGATACGCAGTATTTT
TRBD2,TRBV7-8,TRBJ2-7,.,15,CASSLVSSGRDEQYF,TGTGCCAGCAGCTTAGTGTCTAGCGGGAGGGACGAGCAGTACTTC
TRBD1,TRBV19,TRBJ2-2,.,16,CASFFLGGPDTGELFF,TGTGCCAGTTTCTTCTTAGGGGGCCCGGACACCGGGGAGCTGTTTTTT